This T cell receptor (beta chain) was observed in a study of cytomegalovirus exposure and HLA in healthy donors. Study findings and constraints: When a later analysis was performed, an Asian-associated ancestry cluster reportedly had fewer N-insertions than the approximately 690-donor mean. Analyzed later, association rates of TCRs varied across HLA loci, with DRB1 most and HLA-C fewest.

Germline CDR1 and CDR2: SGHTA and FQGNSA. V was clipped by 6 bases and J by 1 base, with 9 bases between them. The CDR3 sequence is 14 residues long. Turning to this clone: Antigen specificity is unknown.

PCR used 60 Vbeta primers and 13 Jbeta primers. Sequencing was performed with immunoSEQ multiplex PCR; in TCRdb, only in-frame clones are kept and a portion is missing. Its clone listing holds around 140,000 clones. The rearrangement links TRBV7-2 to TRBJ2-2; D call uncertain. This sequence was found in a woman aged 40 to 50 in good health and CMV-seronegative. The sample taken for sequencing was PBMCs. The CDR3 loop reads CASSRLRNTGELFF. The DNA of the CDR3 is TGTGCCAGCAGTCGACTTCGGAACACCGGGGAGCTGTTTTTT.